This T cell receptor gamma chain was sequenced in a study of γδ T cells in repeated Plasmodium falciparum infection. Study at large: Over roughly 640 days, donors received four mosquito-bite P. falciparum NF54 infections.

At least ten counts were recorded for this clone. What it recognizes is unknown. Points from the study as a whole: Vdelta2-negative gammadelta repertoires appeared less diverse and less shared in Malian than Australian children. Vgamma9/Vdelta2+ repertoires stayed stably polyclonal over time and infection. Repeated controlled infections reportedly drove waves of new clonotype selection in Vdelta2-negative, mostly Vdelta1+, gammadelta repertoires.

Germline V gene lookup returns CDR1 VTNTFY and CDR2 YDVSTARD (reference sequence). Losses at the gene ends were 0 bases for V and 2 bases for J; bases not matched to a gene: 7. The CDR3 length is 15 residues. TCRdb fed the multiplex PCR reads into CATT to redo clone calling. The repertoire holds roughly 24,000 gamma-chain clones, with around 3% as singletons. Gammadelta T cells were flow-sorted from PBMC into Vgamma9/Vdelta2+ and Vdelta2-negative populations for bulk analysis. Specimen: gamma-delta T cells from blood. The chain recombines TRGV3 with TRGJ1 or TRGJ2. The TCR was taken from a pool of human donors (malaria-infected and uninfected, not separated). The DNA for the CDR3 is TGTGCCACCTGGGACAGGCGGGCCCATTATTATAAGAAACTCTTT. This sequence encodes CATWDRRAHYYKKLF.